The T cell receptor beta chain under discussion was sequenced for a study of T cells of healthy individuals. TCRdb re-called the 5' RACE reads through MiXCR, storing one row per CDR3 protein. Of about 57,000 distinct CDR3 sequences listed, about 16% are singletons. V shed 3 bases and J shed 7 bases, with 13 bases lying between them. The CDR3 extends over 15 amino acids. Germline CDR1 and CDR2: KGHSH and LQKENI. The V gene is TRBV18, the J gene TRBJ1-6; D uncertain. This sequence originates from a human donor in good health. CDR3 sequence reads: CASSPGAARNSPLHF. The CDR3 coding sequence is TGTGCCAGCTCACCGGGCGCCGCCAGAAATTCACCCCTCCACTTT.